This TCR beta chain was recovered during a study of OX40 agonist ivuxolimab in advanced cancers. Measured with immunoSEQ multiplex PCR; TCRdb has only the in-frame clones, and not every one. The sample shows around 67,000 clones, around 89% of them seen only once. CDR3 size: 17 residues. Germline CDR1 reads MDHEN; CDR2 reads SYDVKM. The V gene lost 3 bases and the J gene lost 0 bases, with 15 bases spanning the gap. This sample comprised CD4+ or CD8+ T cells sorted from blood, obtained in a trial of the OX40 agonist ivuxolimab. The receptor's source is an adult with an advanced solid tumor such as melanoma, head and neck, liver or kidney cancer. The V and J genes are TRBV28 and TRBJ1-5, with a weak D call TRBD1 (5 bases). The CDR3 protein is CASSFMQGNPSNQPQHF. The CDR3 DNA follows: TGTGCCAGCAGTTTTATGCAGGGCAACCCTAGCAATCAGCCCCAGCATTTT.